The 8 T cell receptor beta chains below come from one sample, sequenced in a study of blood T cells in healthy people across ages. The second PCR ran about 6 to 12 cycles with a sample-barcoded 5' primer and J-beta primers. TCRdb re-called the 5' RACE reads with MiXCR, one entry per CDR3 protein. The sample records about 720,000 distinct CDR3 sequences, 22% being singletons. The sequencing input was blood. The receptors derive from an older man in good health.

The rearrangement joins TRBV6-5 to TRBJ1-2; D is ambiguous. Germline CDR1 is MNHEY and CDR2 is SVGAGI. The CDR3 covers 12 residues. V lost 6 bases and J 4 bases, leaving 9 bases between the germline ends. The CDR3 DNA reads TGTGCCAGCAGCACATGGGGCTATGGCTACACCTTC. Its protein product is CASSTWGYGYTF.

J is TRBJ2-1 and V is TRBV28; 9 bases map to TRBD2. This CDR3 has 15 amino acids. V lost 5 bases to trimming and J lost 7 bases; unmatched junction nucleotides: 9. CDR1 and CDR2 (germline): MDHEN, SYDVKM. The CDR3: CASSQGLAVVNEQFF. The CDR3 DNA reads TGTGCCAGCAGTCAGGGACTAGCAGTTGTGAATGAGCAGTTCTTC.

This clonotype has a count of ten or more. Here the CDR3 reads CSVRPVPYNEQFF. DNA for the CDR3: TGCAGCGTCCGCCCCGTCCCCTACAATGAGCAGTTCTTC. The rearrangement links TRBV29-1 to TRBJ2-1; no reliable D call. V was trimmed by 6 bases and J by 2 bases, leaving 11 bases between them. From germline, CDR1 is SQVTM and CDR2 ANQGSEA. This CDR3 spans 13 amino acids.

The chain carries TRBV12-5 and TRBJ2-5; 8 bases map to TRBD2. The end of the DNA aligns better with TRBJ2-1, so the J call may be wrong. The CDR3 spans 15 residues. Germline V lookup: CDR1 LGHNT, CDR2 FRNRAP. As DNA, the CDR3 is TGTGCTAGTGGTCACCATCCAGCGGGAGTCCATGAGCAGTTCTTC. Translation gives CASGHHPAGVHEQFF.

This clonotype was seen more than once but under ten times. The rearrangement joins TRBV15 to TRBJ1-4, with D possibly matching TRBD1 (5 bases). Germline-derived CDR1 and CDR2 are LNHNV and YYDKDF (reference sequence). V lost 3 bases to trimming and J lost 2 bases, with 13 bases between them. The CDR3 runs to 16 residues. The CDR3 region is CATSSKGRGTNEKLFF. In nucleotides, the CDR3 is TGTGCCACCAGCAGTAAGGGGAGAGGTACTAATGAAAAACTGTTTTTT.

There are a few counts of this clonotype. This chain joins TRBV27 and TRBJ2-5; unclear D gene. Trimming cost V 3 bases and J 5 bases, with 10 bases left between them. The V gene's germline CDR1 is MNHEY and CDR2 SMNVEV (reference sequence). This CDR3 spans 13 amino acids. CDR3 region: CASSFLGPETQYF. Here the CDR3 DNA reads TGTGCCAGCAGTTTTTTAGGACCGGAGACCCAGTACTTC.

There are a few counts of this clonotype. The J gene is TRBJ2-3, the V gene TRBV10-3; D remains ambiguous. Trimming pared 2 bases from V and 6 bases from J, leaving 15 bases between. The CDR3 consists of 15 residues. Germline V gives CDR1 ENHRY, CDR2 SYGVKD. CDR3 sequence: CAISEDDISYDTQYF. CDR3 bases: TGTGCCATCAGTGAGGATGATATTAGCTATGATACGCAGTATTTT.

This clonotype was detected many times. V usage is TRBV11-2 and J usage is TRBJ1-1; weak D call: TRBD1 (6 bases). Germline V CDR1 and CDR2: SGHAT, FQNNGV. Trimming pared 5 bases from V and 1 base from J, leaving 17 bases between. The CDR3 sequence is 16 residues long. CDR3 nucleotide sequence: TGTGCCAGCAGCCCCCAAGGACAGTCGCCGAACACTGAAGCTTTCTTT. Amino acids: CASSPQGQSPNTEAFF.